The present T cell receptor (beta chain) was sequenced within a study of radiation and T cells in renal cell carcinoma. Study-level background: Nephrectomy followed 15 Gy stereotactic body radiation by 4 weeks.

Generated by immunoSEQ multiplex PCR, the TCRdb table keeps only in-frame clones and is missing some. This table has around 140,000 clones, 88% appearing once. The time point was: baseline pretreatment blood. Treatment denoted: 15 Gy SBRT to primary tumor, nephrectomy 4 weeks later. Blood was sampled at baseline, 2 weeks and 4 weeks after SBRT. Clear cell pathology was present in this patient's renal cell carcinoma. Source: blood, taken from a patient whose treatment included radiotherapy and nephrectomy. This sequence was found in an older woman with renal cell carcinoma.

The CDR3 region is CASSLAGQASGNTIYF. CDR3 bases: TGCGCCAGCAGCTTGGCCGGACAGGCCTCTGGAAACACCATATATTTT. The rearrangement links TRBV5-1 to TRBJ1-3, with 7 bases lining up with TRBD1. V lost 0 bases to trimming and J lost 0 bases; unmatched junction nucleotides: 3. The CDR3 is 16 amino acids. Per germline, CDR1 SGHRS and CDR2 YFSETQ.